These 22 T cell receptor beta chains were all obtained from the same sample, sequenced in a study of radiotherapy plus CTLA-4 blockade in lung cancer. Some clones are missing from TCRdb's copy, which holds only in-frame ones; the method was immunoSEQ multiplex PCR. The table records some 90,000 clones, 83% of them present only once. The material sequenced was peripheral blood, taken from a patient treated with radiotherapy plus ipilimumab. Receptor source: a human donor with non-small cell lung cancer who had stable disease on radiotherapy plus ipilimumab.

The chain has TRBV29-1 and TRBJ2-2; 10 bases align to TRBD2. The CDR3 totals 14 residues. Germline assignment: CDR1 SQVTM and CDR2 ANQGSEA. Unmatched junction bases numbered 1, after V lost 0 bases and J lost 6 bases. CDR3 in DNA: TGCAGCGTTGAAGAAAGCGGGGGGGCCGGGGAGCTGTTTTTT. Residues: CSVEESGGAGELFF.

This chain connects TRBV28 to TRBJ1-2; 7 bases match TRBD1. Germline assignment: CDR1 MDHEN and CDR2 SYDVKM. There are 15 residues in the CDR3. The V gene end was trimmed by 3 bases and the J gene end by 1 base; junction bases not matched to a gene: 5. The CDR3 loop is CASSFQGGLNYGYTF. CDR3 nucleotides: TGTGCCAGCAGTTTCCAGGGGGGGCTTAACTATGGCTACACCTTC.

This chain uses TRBV5-6 with TRBJ2-2, with D unresolved. The germline V and J ends were trimmed by 3 bases and 2 bases, with 8 bases remaining between them. The CDR3 runs to 14 residues. CDR1 is SGHDT and CDR2 is YYEEEE in the germline V gene. The CDR3 sequence: CASSSYRNTGELFF. DNA of the CDR3: TGTGCCAGCAGCTCCTACAGAAACACCGGGGAGCTGTTTTTT.

V usage is TRBV30 and J usage is TRBJ1-4; no definite D call. Germline V gene lookup returns CDR1 GTSNPN and CDR2 SVGIG (reference sequence). CDR3 size: 13 residues. Trimming took 0 bases from V and 8 from J, leaving 10 bases between them. CDR3 sequence: CAWSVRAQEKLFF. Written as DNA, the CDR3 is TGTGCCTGGAGTGTACGTGCCCAGGAAAAACTGTTTTTT.

This rearrangement joins TRBV9 to TRBJ1-3, with a tentative D call TRBD1 (5 bases). The germline V gene has CDR1 SGDLS and CDR2 YYNGEE. V shed 4 bases and J shed 5 bases, with 16 bases lying between them. This CDR3 has 15 amino acids. CDR3 in amino acids: CASSSAGQGRNTIYF. Here the CDR3 DNA reads TGTGCCAGCAGCTCTGCGGGGCAGGGCCGAAACACCATATATTTT.

The chain carries TRBV27 and TRBJ2-3; TRBD1 agrees at 8 bases. Germline loops: CDR1 MNHEY, CDR2 SMNVEV (reference sequence). V was pared by 5 bases and J by 8 bases, with 9 bases of the junction left unmatched. CDR3 length equals 14 residues. The CDR3: CASSPDRVSVTQYF. CDR3 sequence (DNA): TGTGCCAGCAGTCCGGACAGGGTTTCAGTTACGCAGTATTTT.

This clone has a handful of counts. The chain combines TRBV19 with TRBJ1-2; D gene uncertain. Germline V lookup: CDR1 LNHDA, CDR2 SQIVND (reference sequence). The CDR3 runs 15 residues. The ends were cut back, 5 bases at V and 0 bases at J, with 13 bases in the middle. The CDR3 bases are TGTGCCAGTAGTTCCACGGGAGCAGCTAACTATGGCTACACCTTC. It is translated as CASSSTGAANYGYTF.

The chain carries TRBV5-1 and TRBJ2-2; D may be TRBD1 (7 bases). The CDR3 runs to 16 residues. Trimming shortened V by 0 bases and J by 5 bases, and 14 bases separated the two germline ends. In germline, CDR1 is SGHRS, CDR2 YFSETQ. For the CDR3, the DNA is TGCGCCAGCAGCTTGGCCTGGGCAGGGGGGACCGGGGAGCTGTTTTTT. This translates into CASSLAWAGGTGELFF.

The chain employs TRBV28 and TRBJ1-5, with D possibly TRBD1 on 5 matching bases. V was pared by 7 bases and J by 1 base, with 11 bases between. Germline CDR1 reads MDHEN; CDR2 reads SYDVKM. The CDR3 length is 14 residues. The CDR3 here is CASNRQRSNQPQHF. The DNA of the CDR3 is TGTGCCAGCAACAGACAGAGAAGCAATCAGCCCCAGCATTTT.

The chain employs TRBV18 and TRBJ2-1; TRBD2 agrees at 11 bases. The V segment lost 8 bases and the J segment 3 bases; nucleotides outside the gene matches: 3. CDR3 length equals 14 residues. Germline V gene data show CDR1 as KGHSH and CDR2 as LQKENI. The CDR3 DNA reads as TGTGCCAGCCTAGCGGGAGGCGGCTACAATGAGCAGTTCTTC. Translated, it gives CASLAGGGYNEQFF.

The rearrangement joins TRBV6-1 to TRBJ2-3, with a weak D call TRBD2 (6 bases). The germline CDR1 and CDR2 sequences are MNHNS and SASEGT. CDR3 length: 14 residues. Trimming cost V 2 bases and J 6 bases, with 12 bases left between them. The CDR3 is CASSETHSGDTQYF. CDR3 in DNA: TGTGCCAGCAGTGAAACGCACAGCGGGGATACGCAGTATTTT.

The V and J genes are TRBV5-8 and TRBJ2-1, with TRBD2 identical over 7 bases. The CDR3 has 12 amino acids. Germline V CDR1 and CDR2: SGHTS, YDEGEE. The ends lost 4 bases at V and 10 bases at J; junction bases unmatched: 5. Written as DNA, the CDR3 is TGTGCCAGCAGCATCTTTAGCGGGGAGCAGTTCTTC. Translating gives CASSIFSGEQFF.

A few counts support this clone. The gene calls are TRBV6-1 and TRBJ1-2, with 10 bases fitting TRBD1. J lost 4 bases, V lost 7 bases, and 9 bases had no gene match. Germline lookup yields CDR1 MNHNS and CDR2 SASEGT. The CDR3 consists of 15 residues. CDR3 in DNA: TGTGCCAGCAACCCCGGACAGGGGGTGCGCTATGGCTACACCTTC. It translates to CASNPGQGVRYGYTF.

V usage is TRBV5-1 and J usage is TRBJ1-4; D remains unclear. CDR3 size: 15 residues. V lost 4 bases, J lost 0 bases, and 10 bases lay in between. Germline CDR1 reads SGHRS; CDR2 reads YFSETQ. The CDR3 nucleotides are TGCGCCAGCAGCCGCGATACTGCAACTAATGAAAAACTGTTTTTT. Protein sequence: CASSRDTATNEKLFF.

The V gene is TRBV5-1, the J gene TRBJ1-4; 7 bases are a match to TRBD1. The CDR3 consists of 17 residues. Looked up from germline, CDR1 is SGHRS and CDR2 is YFSETQ. After removal of 0 bases from V and 5 bases from J, the junction contained 10 bases not matched to a gene. CDR3 protein: CASSLGDRQGGNEKLFF. The CDR3 coding sequence is TGCGCCAGCAGCTTGGGGGACAGACAAGGCGGAAATGAAAAACTGTTTTTT.

This clone was found a few times. This chain links TRBV6-6 with TRBJ2-1, with a tentative D call TRBD1 (5 bases). V was pared by 5 bases and J by 3 bases, with 8 bases between. The germline CDR1 and CDR2 sequences are MNHNY and SVGAGI (reference sequence). This CDR3 is 13 amino acids long. The CDR3 region is CASSPRDYNEQFF. Here the CDR3 DNA reads TGTGCCAGCAGTCCCAGGGACTACAATGAGCAGTTCTTC.

The rearrangement links TRBV5-1 to TRBJ2-3, with D hard to call. CDR1 and CDR2 (germline): SGHRS, YFSETQ. The V and J ends lost 7 bases and 0 bases respectively, with 15 bases between them. This CDR3 spans 15 amino acids. CDR3 in DNA: TGCGCCAGCGGCTCCAGAGAAACGAGCACAGATACGCAGTATTTT. It specifies CASGSRETSTDTQYF.

The V call is TRBV27, the J call TRBJ1-5, with 7 bases aligning to TRBD1. Germline V lookup: CDR1 MNHEY, CDR2 SMNVEV (reference sequence). The CDR3 covers 15 residues. Trimming cost V 5 bases and J 0 bases; bases outside gene matches: 4. The CDR3: CASSDRDYSNQPQHF. As DNA, the CDR3 is TGTGCCAGCAGTGACAGGGACTATAGCAATCAGCCCCAGCATTTT.

This clone was counted once. V and J are TRBV27 and TRBJ1-2, with D unclear. In germline, CDR1 is MNHEY, CDR2 SMNVEV (reference sequence). There are 13 residues in the CDR3. Trimming pared 3 bases from V and 6 bases from J, leaving 11 bases between. The CDR3 bases are TGTGCCAGCAGTTTTTGGGGTGGTCATGGCTACACCTTC. Translated, it gives CASSFWGGHGYTF.

V usage is TRBV4-2 and J usage is TRBJ2-7; a possible D gene is TRBD2 (5 bases). Germline loops: CDR1 LGHNA, CDR2 YNFKEQ. CDR3 length equals 16 residues. V lost 4 bases and J lost 0, with 16 bases in between. The CDR3 region is CASSPTEVWGSYEQYF. The CDR3 coding sequence is TGTGCCAGCAGCCCGACGGAGGTCTGGGGCTCCTACGAGCAGTACTTC.

This clone appeared once. This chain uses TRBV11-2 with TRBJ2-7, with 9 positions matching TRBD1. Germline V lookup: CDR1 SGHAT, CDR2 FQNNGV. This CDR3 contains 13 residues. V lost 4 bases to trimming and J lost 7 bases; unmatched junction nucleotides: 5. The CDR3 here is CASSSGQGWEQYF. The CDR3 DNA follows: TGTGCCAGCAGCTCGGGACAGGGTTGGGAGCAGTACTTC.

The rearrangement uses TRBV5-1 and TRBJ1-5; TRBD1 is a possible D gene (6 bases). The CDR3 consists of 14 residues. V lost 0 bases and J 5 bases, leaving 9 bases between the germline ends. Germline values: CDR1 SGHRS, CDR2 YFSETQ. Here the CDR3 DNA reads TGCGCCAGCAGCTTGGGGACAGAAGATCAGCCCCAGCATTTT. Amino acids: CASSLGTEDQPQHF.